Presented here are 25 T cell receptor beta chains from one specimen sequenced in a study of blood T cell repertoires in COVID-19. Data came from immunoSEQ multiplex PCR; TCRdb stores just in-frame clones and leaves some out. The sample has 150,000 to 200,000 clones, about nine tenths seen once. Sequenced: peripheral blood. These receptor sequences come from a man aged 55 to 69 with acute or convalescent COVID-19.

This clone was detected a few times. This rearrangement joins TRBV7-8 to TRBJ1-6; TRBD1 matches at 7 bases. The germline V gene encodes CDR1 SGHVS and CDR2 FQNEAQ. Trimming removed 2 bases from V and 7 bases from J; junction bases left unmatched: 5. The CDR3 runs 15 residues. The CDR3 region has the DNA TGTGCCAGCAGCTTACGACAGGGTCAAAATTCACCCCTCCACTTT. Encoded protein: CASSLRQGQNSPLHF.

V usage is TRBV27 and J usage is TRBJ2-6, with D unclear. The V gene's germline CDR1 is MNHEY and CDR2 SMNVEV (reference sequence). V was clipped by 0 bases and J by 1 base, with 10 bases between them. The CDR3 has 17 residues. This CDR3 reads CASSLSGTSSGANVLTF. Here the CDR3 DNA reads TGTGCCAGCAGTTTATCGGGCACAAGTTCTGGGGCCAACGTCCTGACTTTC.

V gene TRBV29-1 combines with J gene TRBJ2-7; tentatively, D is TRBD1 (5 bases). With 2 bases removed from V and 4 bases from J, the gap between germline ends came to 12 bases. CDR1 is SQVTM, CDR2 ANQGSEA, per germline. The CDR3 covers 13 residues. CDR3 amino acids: CSVETGERYEQYF. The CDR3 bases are TGCAGCGTTGAAACAGGAGAACGTTACGAGCAGTACTTC.

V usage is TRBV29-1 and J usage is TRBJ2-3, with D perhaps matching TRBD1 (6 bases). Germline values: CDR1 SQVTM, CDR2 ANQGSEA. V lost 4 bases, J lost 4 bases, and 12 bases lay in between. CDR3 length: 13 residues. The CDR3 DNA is TGCAGCGTTGTAACAGGGTTGTCAGATACGCAGTATTTT. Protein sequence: CSVVTGLSDTQYF.

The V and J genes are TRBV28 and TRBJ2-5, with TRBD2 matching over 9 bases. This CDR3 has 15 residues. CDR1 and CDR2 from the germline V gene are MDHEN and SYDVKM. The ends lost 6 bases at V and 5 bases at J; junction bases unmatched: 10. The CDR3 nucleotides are TGTGCCAGCAGAATCCAGCGGGAGGTCCGGGAGACCCAGTACTTC. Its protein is CASRIQREVRETQYF.

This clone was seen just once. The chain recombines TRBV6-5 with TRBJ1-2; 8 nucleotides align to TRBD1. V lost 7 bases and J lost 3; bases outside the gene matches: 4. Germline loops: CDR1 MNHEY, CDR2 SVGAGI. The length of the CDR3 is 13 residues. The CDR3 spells CASTYRGYYGYTF. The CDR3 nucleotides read TGTGCCAGCACCTACAGGGGGTACTATGGCTACACCTTC.

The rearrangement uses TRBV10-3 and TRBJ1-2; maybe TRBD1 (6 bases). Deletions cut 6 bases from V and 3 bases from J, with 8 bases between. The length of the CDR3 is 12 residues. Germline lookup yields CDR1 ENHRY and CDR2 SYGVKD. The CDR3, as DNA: TGTGCCATCAGGGGACAAGACTATGGCTACACCTTC. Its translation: CAIRGQDYGYTF.

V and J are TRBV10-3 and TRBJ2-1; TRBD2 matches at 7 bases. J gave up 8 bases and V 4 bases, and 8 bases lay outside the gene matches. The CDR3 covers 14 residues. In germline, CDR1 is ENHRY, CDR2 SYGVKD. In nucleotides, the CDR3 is TGTGCCATCAGTGCTATGGGGAGGGGAGATGAGCAGTTCTTC. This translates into CAISAMGRGDEQFF.

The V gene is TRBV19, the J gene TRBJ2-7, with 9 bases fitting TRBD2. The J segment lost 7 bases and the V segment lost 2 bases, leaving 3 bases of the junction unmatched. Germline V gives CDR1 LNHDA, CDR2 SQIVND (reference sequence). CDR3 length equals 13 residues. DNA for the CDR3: TGTGCCAGTAGTATACTTAGCGGGAGAGAGCAGTACTTC. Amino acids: CASSILSGREQYF. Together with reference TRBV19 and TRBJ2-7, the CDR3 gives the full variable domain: DGGITQSPKYLFRKEGQNVTLSCEQNLNHDAMYWYRQDPGQGLRLIYYSQIVNDFQKGDIAEGYSVSREKKESFPLTVTSAQKNPTAFYLCASSILSGREQYFGPGTRLTVT.

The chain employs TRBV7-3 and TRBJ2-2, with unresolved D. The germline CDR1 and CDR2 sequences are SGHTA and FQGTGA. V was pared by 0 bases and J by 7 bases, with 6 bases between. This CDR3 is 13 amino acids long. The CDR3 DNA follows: TGTGCCAGCAGCTTAACGTCGGTCGGGGAGCTGTTTTTT. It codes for CASSLTSVGELFF.

The CDR3 DNA is TGTGCCAGCAGCTTCATGGGAGGTGGGGGCACTGAAGCTTTCTTT. It encodes CASSFMGGGGTEAFF. This chain connects TRBV7-2 to TRBJ1-1; possible D gene TRBD1, 5 bases. CDR1 is SGHTA and CDR2 is FQGNSA in the germline V gene. The ends were cut back, 3 bases at V and 4 bases at J, with 15 bases in the middle. This CDR3 is 15 amino acids long.

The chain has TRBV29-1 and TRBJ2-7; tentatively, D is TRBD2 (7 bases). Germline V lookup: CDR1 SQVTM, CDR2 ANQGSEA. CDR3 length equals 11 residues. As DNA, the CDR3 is TGCAGTATCCAGGGAGGGGGCGAGCAGTACTTC. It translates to CSIQGGGEQYF.

The CDR3 here is CASSLGGVQETQYF. The CDR3 coding sequence is TGTGCCAGCAGCTTAGGGGGGGTGCAAGAGACCCAGTACTTC. The chain has TRBV11-2 and TRBJ2-5; weak D call: TRBD2 (6 bases). Looked up from germline, CDR1 is SGHAT and CDR2 is FQNNGV. The V gene lost 1 base and the J gene lost 2 bases, with 8 bases spanning the gap. CDR3 size: 14 residues. The full variable domain, completed using reference TRBV11-2 and TRBJ2-5, is EAGVAQSPRYKIIEKRQSVAFWCNPISGHATLYWYQQILGQGPKLLIQFQNNGVVDDSQLPKDRFSAERLKGVDSTLKIQPAKLEDSAVYLCASSLGGVQETQYFGPGTRLLVL.

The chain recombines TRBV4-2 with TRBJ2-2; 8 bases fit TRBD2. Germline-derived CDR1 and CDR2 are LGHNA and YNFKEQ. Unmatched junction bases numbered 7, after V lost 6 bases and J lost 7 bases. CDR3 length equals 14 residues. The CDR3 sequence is CASSSAGEGGELFF. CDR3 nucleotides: TGTGCCAGCAGTTCAGCGGGAGAGGGCGGGGAGCTGTTTTTT.

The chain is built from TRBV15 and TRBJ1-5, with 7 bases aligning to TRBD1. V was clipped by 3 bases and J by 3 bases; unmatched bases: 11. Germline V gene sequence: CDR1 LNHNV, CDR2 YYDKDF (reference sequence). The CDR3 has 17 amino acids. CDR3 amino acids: CATSRFGGQLFNQPQHF. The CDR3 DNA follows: TGTGCCACCAGCAGGTTTGGGGGACAGCTTTTCAATCAGCCCCAGCATTTT.

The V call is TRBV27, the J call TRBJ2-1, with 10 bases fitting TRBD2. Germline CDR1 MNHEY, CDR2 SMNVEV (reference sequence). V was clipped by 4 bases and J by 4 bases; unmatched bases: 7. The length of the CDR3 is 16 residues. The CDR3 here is CASSSGLAGVYNEQFF. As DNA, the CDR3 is TGTGCCAGCAGTTCCGGCCTAGCGGGGGTGTACAATGAGCAGTTCTTC.

CDR3 DNA: TGTGCCAGCAGCTTAGGTTCACAAAAAAATGAGCAGTTCTTC. This sequence encodes CASSLGSQKNEQFF. This chain uses TRBV13 with TRBJ2-1; no reliable D call. Germline CDR1 is PRHDT and CDR2 is FYEKMQ (reference sequence). V was trimmed by 0 bases and J by 7 bases, leaving 10 bases between them. This CDR3 has 14 residues.

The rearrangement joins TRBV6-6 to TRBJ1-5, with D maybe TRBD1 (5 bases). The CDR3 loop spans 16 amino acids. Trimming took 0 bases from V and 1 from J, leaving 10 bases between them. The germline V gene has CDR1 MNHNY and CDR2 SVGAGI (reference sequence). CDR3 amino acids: CASSYSQGLSNQPQHF. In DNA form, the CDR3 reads TGTGCCAGCAGTTACTCGCAGGGATTAAGCAATCAGCCCCAGCATTTT.

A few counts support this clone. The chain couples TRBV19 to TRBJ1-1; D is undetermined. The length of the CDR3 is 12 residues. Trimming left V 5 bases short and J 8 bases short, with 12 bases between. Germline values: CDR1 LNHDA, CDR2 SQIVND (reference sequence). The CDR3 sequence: CASSSRGFEAFF. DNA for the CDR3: TGTGCCAGTAGTTCCCGCGGGTTCGAAGCTTTCTTT.

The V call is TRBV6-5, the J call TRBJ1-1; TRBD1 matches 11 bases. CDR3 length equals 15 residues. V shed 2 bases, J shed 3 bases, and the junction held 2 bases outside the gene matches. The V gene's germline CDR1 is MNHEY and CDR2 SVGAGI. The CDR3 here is CASSYGTGGDTEAFF. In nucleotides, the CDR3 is TGTGCCAGCAGTTACGGGACAGGGGGTGACACTGAAGCTTTCTTT.

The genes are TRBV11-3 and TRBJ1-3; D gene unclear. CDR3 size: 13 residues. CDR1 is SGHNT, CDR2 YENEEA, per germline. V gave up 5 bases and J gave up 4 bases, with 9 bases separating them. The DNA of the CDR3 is TGTGCCAGCAGCGCAAACCTAGGAAACACCATATATTTT. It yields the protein CASSANLGNTIYF.

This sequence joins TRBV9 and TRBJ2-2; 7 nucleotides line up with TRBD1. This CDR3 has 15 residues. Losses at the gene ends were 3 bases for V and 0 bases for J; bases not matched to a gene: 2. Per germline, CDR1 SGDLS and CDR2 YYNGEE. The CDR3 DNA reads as TGTGCCAGCAGCGCCGGGACAGCGAACACCGGGGAGCTGTTTTTT. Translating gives CASSAGTANTGELFF.

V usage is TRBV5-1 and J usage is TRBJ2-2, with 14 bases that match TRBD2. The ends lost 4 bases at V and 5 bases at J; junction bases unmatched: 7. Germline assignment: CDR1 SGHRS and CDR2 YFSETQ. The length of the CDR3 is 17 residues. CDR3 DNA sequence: TGCGCCAGCAGCCCAGGACTAGCGGGAGGCCTTACCGGGGAGCTGTTTTTT. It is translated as CASSPGLAGGLTGELFF.

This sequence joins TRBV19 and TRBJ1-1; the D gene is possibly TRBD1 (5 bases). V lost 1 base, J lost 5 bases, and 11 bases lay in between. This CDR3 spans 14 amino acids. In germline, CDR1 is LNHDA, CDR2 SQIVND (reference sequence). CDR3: CASSIAGGRTEAFF. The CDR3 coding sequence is TGTGCCAGTAGTATAGCCGGGGGGAGGACTGAAGCTTTCTTT.

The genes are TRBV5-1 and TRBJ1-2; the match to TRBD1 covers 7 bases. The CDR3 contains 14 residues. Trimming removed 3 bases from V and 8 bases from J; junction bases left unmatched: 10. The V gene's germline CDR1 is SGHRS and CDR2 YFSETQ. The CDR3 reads CASSSELGQSGYTF. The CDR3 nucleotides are TGCGCCAGCAGCTCCGAACTGGGACAGTCAGGCTACACCTTC. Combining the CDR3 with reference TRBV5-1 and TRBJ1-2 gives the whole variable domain KAGVTQTPRYLIKTRGQQVTLSCSPISGHRSVSWYQQTPGQGLQFLFEYFSETQRNKGNFPGRFSGRQFSNSRSEMNVSTLELGDSALYLCASSSELGQSGYTFGSGTRLTVV.